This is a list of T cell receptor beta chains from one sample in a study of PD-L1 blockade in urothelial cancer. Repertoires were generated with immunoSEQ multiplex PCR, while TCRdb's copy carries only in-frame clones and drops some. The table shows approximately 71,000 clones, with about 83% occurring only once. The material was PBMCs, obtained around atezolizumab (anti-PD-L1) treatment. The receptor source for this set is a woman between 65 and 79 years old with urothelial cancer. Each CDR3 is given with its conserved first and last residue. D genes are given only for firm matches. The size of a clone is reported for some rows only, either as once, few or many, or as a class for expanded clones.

CDR3nt: TGTGCCAGCAGCGGGACAGGGTATCGAGAGACCCAGTACTTC
CDR3aa: CASSGTGYRETQYF
d_gene: TRBD1
abundance: -
j_gene: TRBJ2-5
v_gene: TRBV5-4

CDR3nt: TGTGCCTGGAGTTCTGGACAGATCCAACCCGGCACCGGGGAGCTGTTTTTT
CDR3aa: CAWSSGQIQPGTGELFF
d_gene: -
abundance: -
j_gene: TRBJ2-2
v_gene: TRBV30

CDR3nt: TGTGCCAGCAGCCGGGGAACAGGGGCCTCAAATCAGCCCCAGCATTTT
CDR3aa: CASSRGTGASNQPQHF
d_gene: TRBD1
abundance: -
j_gene: TRBJ1-5
v_gene: TRBV7-2

CDR3nt: TGTGCCAGTAGAAGGACAGGGCTGAACACTGAAGCTTTCTTT
CDR3aa: CASRRTGLNTEAFF
d_gene: TRBD1
abundance: -
j_gene: TRBJ1-1
v_gene: TRBV19

CDR3nt: TGCGCCAGCAGCTTGGGGGAGATTACAGAGACCCAGTACTTC
CDR3aa: CASSLGEITETQYF
d_gene: -
abundance: -
j_gene: TRBJ2-5
v_gene: TRBV5-1

CDR3nt: TGTGCCAGCAGTGAACAGGGGTCTCAGCCCCAGCATTTT
CDR3aa: CASSEQGSQPQHF
d_gene: -
abundance: few
j_gene: TRBJ1-5
v_gene: TRBV2

CDR3nt: TGTGCCTGGAGGAGACATTTACCTAATGAAAAACTGTTTTTT
CDR3aa: CAWRRHLPNEKLFF
d_gene: -
abundance: few
j_gene: TRBJ1-4
v_gene: TRBV30

CDR3nt: TGTGCCAGCAGCATCGGGACCGGGGAGCTGTTTTTT
CDR3aa: CASSIGTGELFF
d_gene: -
abundance: -
j_gene: TRBJ2-2
v_gene: TRBV11-2

CDR3nt: TGTGCCAGCTTGAACCGGGACAGGGGCGCCGCTAATGAAAAACTGTTTTTT
CDR3aa: CASLNRDRGAANEKLFF
d_gene: TRBD1
abundance: -
j_gene: TRBJ1-4
v_gene: TRBV18

CDR3nt: TGTGCCAGCAGTGAATCGCGCCAGCGAGCATTTTTT
CDR3aa: CASSESRQRAFF
d_gene: -
abundance: -
j_gene: TRBJ1-4
v_gene: TRBV2

CDR3nt: TGTGCCTGGGCTAGCGGGGGCAGCTCCTACGAGCAGTACTTC
CDR3aa: CAWASGGSSYEQYF
d_gene: TRBD2
abundance: -
j_gene: TRBJ2-7
v_gene: TRBV30

CDR3nt: TGTGCCAGCAGTAGGGGGGGCCCGGGCAATCAGCCCCAGCATTTT
CDR3aa: CASSRGGPGNQPQHF
d_gene: -
abundance: few
j_gene: TRBJ1-5
v_gene: TRBV6-1

CDR3nt: TGTGCCAGCAGCTTAGAAAGACAGGGGGCATCCTACGAGCAGTACTTC
CDR3aa: CASSLERQGASYEQYF
d_gene: TRBD1
abundance: -
j_gene: TRBJ2-7
v_gene: TRBV7-6

CDR3nt: -
CDR3aa: CAWSVGTGTNTF
d_gene: -
abundance: -
j_gene: TRBJ1-2
v_gene: TRBV30

CDR3nt: TGCGCCAGCAGCCCAGGACTAGCGGGAGCGGGTGAGCAGTTCTTC
CDR3aa: CASSPGLAGAGEQFF
d_gene: TRBD2
abundance: -
j_gene: TRBJ2-1
v_gene: TRBV5-1

CDR3nt: TGTGCCAGCAGTTACACCGGAGCTAGCAATCAGCCCCAGCATTTT
CDR3aa: CASSYTGASNQPQHF
d_gene: -
abundance: -
j_gene: TRBJ1-5
v_gene: TRBV6-5

CDR3nt: TGTGCCAGCAGTGACGGCGGGAGGCTCTACGAGCAGTACTTC
CDR3aa: CASSDGGRLYEQYF
d_gene: TRBD2
abundance: -
j_gene: TRBJ2-7
v_gene: TRBV6-1

CDR3nt: TGTGCCAGTAGTATAATCCTAGCAACAGATACGCAGTATTTT
CDR3aa: CASSIILATDTQYF
d_gene: -
abundance: -
j_gene: TRBJ2-3
v_gene: TRBV19

CDR3nt: TGTGCCAGCAAGGAGAGCCGGGGCTACACCTTC
CDR3aa: CASKESRGYTF
d_gene: -
abundance: -
j_gene: TRBJ1-2
v_gene: TRBV6-1

CDR3nt: TGCGCCAGCAGCTGGGCGGGACTAGCGGGCACAGATACGCAGTATTTT
CDR3aa: CASSWAGLAGTDTQYF
d_gene: TRBD2
abundance: -
j_gene: TRBJ2-3
v_gene: TRBV5-1

CDR3nt: TGTGCCAGCAGTTACTCCTACAGGGGCCCTGAAGCTTTCTTT
CDR3aa: CASSYSYRGPEAFF
d_gene: TRBD1
abundance: -
j_gene: TRBJ1-1
v_gene: TRBV6-5

CDR3nt: TGTGCCAGCAGCATAAGCGGGAGGAGAGGTGAGCAGTTCTTC
CDR3aa: CASSISGRRGEQFF
d_gene: TRBD2
abundance: -
j_gene: TRBJ2-1
v_gene: TRBV7-8

CDR3nt: TGCGCCAGCAGCTTGGGCTCTAGCGGGATGAACACCGGGGAGCTGTTTTTT
CDR3aa: CASSLGSSGMNTGELFF
d_gene: TRBD2
abundance: -
j_gene: TRBJ2-2
v_gene: TRBV5-1

CDR3nt: TGTGCCATCAGTGCCTTGGGACAGGGGGTGATTGTCGGCTATGGCTACACCTTC
CDR3aa: CAISALGQGVIVGYGYTF
d_gene: TRBD1
abundance: -
j_gene: TRBJ1-2
v_gene: TRBV10-3

CDR3nt: TGCGCCAGCAGTGAAGGGGTTATCGGGAACACTGAAGCTTTCTTT
CDR3aa: CASSEGVIGNTEAFF
d_gene: -
abundance: -
j_gene: TRBJ1-1
v_gene: TRBV10-1

CDR3nt: TGCGCCAGCAGCTTGGACAGGAGCAACTATGGCTACACCTTC
CDR3aa: CASSLDRSNYGYTF
d_gene: -
abundance: -
j_gene: TRBJ1-2
v_gene: TRBV5-1

CDR3nt: TGTGCCAGCAGCCGTGGGTCAGGGGGAGCTTTCTTT
CDR3aa: CASSRGSGGAFF
d_gene: TRBD1
abundance: -
j_gene: TRBJ1-1
v_gene: TRBV7-9

CDR3nt: TGTGCCAGCAGCTTTCCAAGGGAGAGTATACAAGAGACCCAGTACTTC
CDR3aa: CASSFPRESIQETQYF
d_gene: -
abundance: -
j_gene: TRBJ2-5
v_gene: TRBV7-8

CDR3nt: TGTGCCTACCTGACCCGGGACAGGGGGGGGAATGAGCAGTTCTTC
CDR3aa: CAYLTRDRGGNEQFF
d_gene: TRBD1
abundance: -
j_gene: TRBJ2-1
v_gene: TRBV30

CDR3nt: TGTGCCAGCAGCTTGGGAGTTAATCCAACTAATGAAAAACTGTTTTTT
CDR3aa: CASSLGVNPTNEKLFF
d_gene: -
abundance: -
j_gene: TRBJ1-4
v_gene: TRBV5-6